The 12 T cell receptor beta chains in this list originate from one sample, sequenced in a study of shared clonotypes between healthy human individuals. TCRdb's table, derived via immunoSEQ multiplex PCR, lists solely in-frame clones and lacks some. The sample lists roughly 680,000 clones; 72% were seen once. The sequenced sample was memory CD4+ T cells sorted from blood. Subset meaning: CD45RA-negative fraction. These TCRs come from a woman in her 30s in good health.

This clone was observed once. The chain links TRBV27 to TRBJ1-5; TRBD1 is a possible D gene (5 bases). The germline V and J ends were trimmed by 3 bases and 2 bases, with 8 bases remaining between them. The V gene's germline CDR1 is MNHEY and CDR2 SMNVEV (reference sequence). This CDR3 region has 14 residues. The CDR3 protein is CASSFWGGNQPQHF. CDR3 coding DNA: TGTGCCAGCAGTTTTTGGGGGGGCAATCAGCCCCAGCATTTT.

The chain is built from TRBV7-8 and TRBJ1-1; 8 nucleotides match TRBD1. V trimming: 4 bases; J trimming: 6 bases; junction bases outside the gene matches: 7. There are 14 residues in the CDR3. Germline V lookup: CDR1 SGHVS, CDR2 FQNEAQ. CDR3 in amino acids: CASSSPDRGPEAFF. The CDR3, as DNA: TGTGCCAGCAGCTCACCTGACAGGGGACCTGAAGCTTTCTTT.

The chain has TRBV7-9 and TRBJ2-2; no firm D call. The germline CDR1 and CDR2 sequences are SEHNR and FQNEAQ (reference sequence). V lost 0 bases and J 1 base, leaving 6 bases between the germline ends. The CDR3 is made up of 15 amino acids. DNA of the CDR3: TGTGCCAGCAGCTTAGCTTCTGTGAACACCGGGGAGCTGTTTTTT. As protein: CASSLASVNTGELFF.

The chain uses TRBV28 and TRBJ1-1; D not certain. Germline assignment: CDR1 MDHEN and CDR2 SYDVKM. CDR3 length equals 14 residues. The V gene lost 3 bases and the J gene lost 5 bases, with 13 bases spanning the gap. The CDR3 sequence is CASSFGNPRTEAFF. DNA of the CDR3: TGTGCCAGCAGTTTTGGGAATCCGAGAACTGAAGCTTTCTTT.

This clone was observed a single time. The DNA for the CDR3 is TGTGCCAGCAGCTTGGATTCCTGGAGCTCCTACAATGAGCAGTTCTTC. Translation gives CASSLDSWSSYNEQFF. This chain connects TRBV5-4 to TRBJ2-1; D is unclear. The CDR3 is 16 amino acids. CDR1 is SGHNT and CDR2 is YYREEE in the germline V gene (reference sequence). The germline V and J ends were trimmed by 0 bases and 0 bases, with 10 bases remaining between them. The full variable domain, in which reference TRBV5-4 and TRBJ2-1 provide the parts outside the CDR3, is ETGVTQSPTHLIKTRGQQVTLRCSSQSGHNTVSWYQQALGQGPQFIFQYYREEENGRGNFPPRFSGLQFPNYSSELNVNALELDDSALYLCASSLDSWSSYNEQFFGPGTRLTVL.

This chain joins TRBV29-1 and TRBJ2-2; perhaps TRBD1 as D (5 bases). Deletions cut 5 bases from V and 3 bases from J, with 13 bases between. The length of the CDR3 is 14 residues. Germline values: CDR1 SQVTM, CDR2 ANQGSEA. As DNA, the CDR3 is TGCAGCGTTAGAAAGGGGTTGGACACCGGGGAGCTGTTTTTT. Amino acids: CSVRKGLDTGELFF.

The V gene is TRBV28, the J gene TRBJ2-5; 7 bases agree with TRBD1. The CDR3 contains 14 residues. Germline-derived CDR1 and CDR2 are MDHEN and SYDVKM. V was clipped by 5 bases and J by 1 base; unmatched bases: 4. The CDR3 is CASSTRQGQETQYF. The CDR3 DNA reads TGTGCCAGCAGTACGCGACAGGGCCAAGAGACCCAGTACTTC. Supplemented by reference TRBV28 and TRBJ2-5, the full variable domain reads DVKVTQSSRYLVKRTGEKVFLECVQDMDHENMFWYRQDPGLGLRLIYFSYDVKMKEKGDIPEGYSVSREKKERFSLILESASTNQTSMYLCASSTRQGQETQYFGPGTRLLVL.

The chain links TRBV29-1 to TRBJ2-5; 13 bases agree with TRBD2. The J call is in doubt because the DNA end fits TRBJ2-7 better. Germline CDR1 reads SQVTM; CDR2 reads ANQGSEA. The CDR3 loop spans 18 amino acids. CDR3 sequence (DNA): TGCAGCGGGGCGTCACCGGGACTAGCGGGACGAAGCTCCTACGAGCAGTACTTC. Translating it yields CSGASPGLAGRSSYEQYF.

There are a few counts of this clone. The V call is TRBV9, the J call TRBJ2-1; D may match TRBD1 or TRBD2 (5 bases each). CDR3 length: 17 amino acids. CDR1 and CDR2 from the germline V gene are SGDLS and YYNGEE. V gave up 0 bases and J gave up 6 bases, with 19 bases separating them. The CDR3 region has the DNA TGTGCCAGCAGCGTAGCTACGGGGCAGGAGAATCTCAATGAGCAGTTCTTC. It specifies CASSVATGQENLNEQFF.

The J gene is TRBJ2-1, the V gene TRBV28; 8 bases align to TRBD2. V shed 6 bases and J 15 bases; nucleotides not matched to a gene: 22. The CDR3 length is 16 residues. Germline V gene data show CDR1 as MDHEN and CDR2 as SYDVKM. DNA of the CDR3: TGTGCCAGCAGCCGACCCTCGATTAGCGGGACTCCCCAACGGTTCTTC. Translation: CASSRPSISGTPQRFF. Full variable domain (outside the CDR3, taken from reference TRBV28 and TRBJ2-1): DVKVTQSSRYLVKRTGEKVFLECVQDMDHENMFWYRQDPGLGLRLIYFSYDVKMKEKGDIPEGYSVSREKKERFSLILESASTNQTSMYLCASSRPSISGTPQRFFGPGTRLTVL.

The rearrangement uses TRBV6-1 and TRBJ1-2, with D perhaps matching TRBD1 (5 bases). The V end was cut by 10 bases, the J end by 5 bases, with 20 bases between. The CDR3 contains 14 residues. Germline V CDR1 and CDR2: MNHNS, SASEGT. The CDR3: CATKERQLTYGYTF. The CDR3 DNA reads TGTGCCACCAAAGAAAGACAGCTTACTTATGGCTACACCTTC.

The CDR3 spells CASSESNLRNQPQHF. CDR3 nucleotides: TGCGCCAGCAGTGAGTCAAATTTGCGGAATCAGCCCCAGCATTTT. The rearrangement uses TRBV10-2 and TRBJ1-5; no clear D. Trimming took 0 bases from V and 4 from J, leaving 10 bases between them. CDR3 length: 15 amino acids. Germline V lookup: CDR1 WSHSY, CDR2 SAAADI.